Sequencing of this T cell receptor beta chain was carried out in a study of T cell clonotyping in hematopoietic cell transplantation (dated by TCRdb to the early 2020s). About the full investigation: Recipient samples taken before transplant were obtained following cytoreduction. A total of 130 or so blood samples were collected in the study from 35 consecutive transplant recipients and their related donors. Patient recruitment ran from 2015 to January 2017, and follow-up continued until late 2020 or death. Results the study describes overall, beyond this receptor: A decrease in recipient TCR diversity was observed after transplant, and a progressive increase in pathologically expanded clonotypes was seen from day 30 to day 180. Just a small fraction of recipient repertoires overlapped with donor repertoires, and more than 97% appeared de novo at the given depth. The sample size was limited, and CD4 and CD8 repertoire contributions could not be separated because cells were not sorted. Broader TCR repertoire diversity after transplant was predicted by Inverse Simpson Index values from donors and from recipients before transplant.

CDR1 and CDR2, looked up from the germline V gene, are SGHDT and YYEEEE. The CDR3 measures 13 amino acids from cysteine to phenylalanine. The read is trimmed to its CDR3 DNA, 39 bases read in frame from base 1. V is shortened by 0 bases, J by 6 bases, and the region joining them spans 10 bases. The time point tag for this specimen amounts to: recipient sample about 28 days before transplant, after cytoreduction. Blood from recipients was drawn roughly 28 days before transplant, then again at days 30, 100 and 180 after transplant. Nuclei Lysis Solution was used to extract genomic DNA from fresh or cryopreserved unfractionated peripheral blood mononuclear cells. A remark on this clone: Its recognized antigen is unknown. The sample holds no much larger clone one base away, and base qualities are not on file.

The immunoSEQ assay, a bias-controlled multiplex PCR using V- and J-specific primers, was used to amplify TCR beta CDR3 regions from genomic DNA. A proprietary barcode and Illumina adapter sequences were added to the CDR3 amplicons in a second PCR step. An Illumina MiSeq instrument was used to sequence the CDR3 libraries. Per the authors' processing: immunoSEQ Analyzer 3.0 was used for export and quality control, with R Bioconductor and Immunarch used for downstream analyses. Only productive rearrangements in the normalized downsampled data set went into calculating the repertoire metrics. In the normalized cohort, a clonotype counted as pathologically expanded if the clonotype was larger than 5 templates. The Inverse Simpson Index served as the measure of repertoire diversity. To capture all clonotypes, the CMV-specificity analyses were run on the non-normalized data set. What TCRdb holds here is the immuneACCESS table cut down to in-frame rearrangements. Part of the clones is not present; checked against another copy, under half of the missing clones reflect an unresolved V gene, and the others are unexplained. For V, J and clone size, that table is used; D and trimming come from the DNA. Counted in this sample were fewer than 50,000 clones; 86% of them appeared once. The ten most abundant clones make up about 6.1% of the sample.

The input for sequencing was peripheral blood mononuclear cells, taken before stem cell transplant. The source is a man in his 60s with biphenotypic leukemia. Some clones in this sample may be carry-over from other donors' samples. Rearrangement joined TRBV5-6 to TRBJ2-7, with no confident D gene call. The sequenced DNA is TGTGCCAGCAGCTTGGGTATTAGTTTCGAGCAGTACTTC. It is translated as CASSLGISFEQYF.